The 18 T cell receptor beta chains in this list originate from one sample, sequenced in a study of T cells in Graves' hyperthyroidism and ophthalmopathy. What was amplified from RNA transcripts were TCR beta CDR3 regions. First-round RT-PCR targeting the TCR CDR3 was performed with the HTBI primer set. Via MiXCR, TCRdb re-called the multiplex PCR reads, giving one row per CDR3 protein. Of a few hundred thousand distinct CDR3 sequences detected, approximately 17% appear once; the ten largest clones hold approximately 16%. Input material: blood. These receptor sequences come from a woman aged 18-29 years with Graves' ophthalmopathy.

This clonotype was detected a few times. The gene calls are TRBV29-1 and TRBJ2-1, with TRBD1 as a possible D gene (6 bases). The CDR3 is 15 residues long. Trimming removed 6 bases from V and 4 bases from J, with 19 bases in between. The germline CDR1 and CDR2 sequences are SQVTM and ANQGSEA. The CDR3 region is CSVHPGDKGYNEQFF. CDR3 DNA sequence: TGCAGCGTCCACCCCGGGGACAAAGGGTACAATGAGCAGTTCTTC.

Only a few counts were recorded for this clonotype. The chain combines TRBV18 with TRBJ1-2; no clear D gene. Per the germline V gene, CDR1 is KGHSH and CDR2 is LQKENI. Trimming removed 0 bases at V and 2 bases at J, with 10 bases between. CDR3 size: 15 residues. The CDR3 region is CASSPPGLGNYGYTF. The CDR3 DNA follows: TGTGCCAGCTCACCACCTGGGTTAGGGAACTATGGCTACACCTTC.

The chain employs TRBV6-1 and TRBJ2-1; no reliable D call. V was cut by 1 base and J by 0 bases, with 7 bases left in between. Germline loops: CDR1 MNHNS, CDR2 SASEGT. The CDR3 consists of 15 residues. The DNA of the CDR3 is TGTGCCAGCAGTGAAGGGACCAGCTCCTACAATGAGCAGTTCTTC. This encodes CASSEGTSSYNEQFF.

This clonotype was seen more than once but under ten times. This sequence joins TRBV7-9 and TRBJ2-5; maybe TRBD1 (6 bases). From germline, CDR1 is SEHNR and CDR2 FQNEAQ (reference sequence). The CDR3 runs 15 residues. V was shortened by 5 bases and J by 0 bases, with 13 bases between the two germline ends. In nucleotides, the CDR3 is TGTGCCAGCAGCCTAATTACAGGGTACCAAGAGACCCAGTACTTC. It translates to CASSLITGYQETQYF.

This clonotype was seen many times. In DNA form, the CDR3 reads TGTGCCAGCAGTTTAAGCCGGCGTAGCTCCTACGAGCAGTACTTC. Protein product: CASSLSRRSSYEQYF. The rearrangement links TRBV28 to TRBJ2-7; D unclear. The germline gives CDR1 MDHEN, CDR2 SYDVKM. V was trimmed by 2 bases and J by 0 bases, leaving 11 bases between them. There are 15 residues in the CDR3.

This clonotype occurred many times. The chain combines TRBV27 with TRBJ2-7; D possibly uses TRBD1 or TRBD2 (5 bases each). Germline assignment: CDR1 MNHEY and CDR2 SMNVEV (reference sequence). The CDR3 is 15 residues long. V was shortened by 2 bases and J by 3 bases, with 14 bases between the two germline ends. CDR3 sequence reads: CASSLHGTPFYEQYF. The CDR3 nucleotides read TGTGCCAGCAGTTTACACGGGACGCCTTTCTACGAGCAGTACTTC.

The CDR3 spells CASSVFSDGDFYGYTF. The CDR3 DNA follows: TGTGCCAGCTCAGTATTTTCCGACGGCGATTTCTATGGCTACACCTTC. V usage is TRBV18 and J usage is TRBJ1-2; unclear D gene. The germline gives CDR1 KGHSH, CDR2 LQKENI. The V end was cut by 5 bases, the J end by 4 bases, with 20 bases between. This CDR3 region has 16 residues.

The chain is built from TRBV4-3 and TRBJ1-2; D not resolved. This CDR3 contains 17 residues. Deletions cut 3 bases from V and 3 bases from J, with 20 bases between. Germline V gene lookup returns CDR1 LGHNA and CDR2 YSLEER. The CDR3 protein is CASSQEGIERAHYGYTF. The DNA of the CDR3 is TGCGCCAGCAGCCAGGAGGGTATAGAGAGGGCTCACTATGGCTACACCTTC.

This clonotype has ten or more counts. An end of the junction differs from the germline gene, which may be a read error. The V call is TRBV3-1, the J call TRBJ2-2, with TRBD2 identical over 8 bases. Germline CDR1 reads LGHDT; CDR2 reads YNNKEL (reference sequence). This CDR3 has 16 amino acids. The CDR3 DNA reads as TGTGCCAGCAGTCTACTAGCGGAGTCGAACACCGGGGGGCTGTTTTTT. Encoded protein: CASSLLAESNTGGLFF.

This clonotype showed up just a few times. The chain has TRBV14 and TRBJ2-5, with D perhaps assigned TRBD1 or TRBD2 (5 bases each). The germline gives CDR1 SGHDN, CDR2 FVKESK. The CDR3 has 15 amino acids. Deletions cut 1 base from V and 5 bases from J, with 14 bases between. In DNA, the CDR3 is TGTGCCAGCAGCCAAGGGCGCGAGGGGTGGGAGACCCAGTACTTC. Its protein is CASSQGREGWETQYF. Full variable domain (missing parts from reference TRBV14 and TRBJ2-5): EAGVTQFPSHSVIEKGQTVTLRCDPISGHDNLYWYRRVMGKEIKFLLHFVKESKQDESGMPNNRFLAERTGGTYSTLKVQPAELEDSGVYFCASSQGREGWETQYFGPGTRLLVL.

This clonotype came up many times. V gene TRBV28 combines with J gene TRBJ2-1, with 7 bases aligning to TRBD2. The CDR3 runs 17 residues. Per germline, CDR1 MDHEN and CDR2 SYDVKM. The V segment lost 5 bases and the J segment 6 bases; nucleotides outside the gene matches: 16. The CDR3 bases are TGTGCCAGCAGTCGTTCTGCTGGCGGGAGAGGTGGCAATGAGCAGTTCTTC. Translating gives CASSRSAGGRGGNEQFF.

This clonotype was recorded once. This chain joins TRBV28 and TRBJ1-4, with TRBD1 matching 9 bases. Trimming removed 5 bases from V and 7 bases from J; junction bases left unmatched: 5. Per the germline V gene, CDR1 is MDHEN and CDR2 is SYDVKM. The CDR3 runs to 14 residues. In DNA form, the CDR3 reads TGTGCCAGCAGTCGGGACAGGGAAATTGAAAAACTGTTTTTT. Translation: CASSRDREIEKLFF.

There are many counts of this clonotype. The chain has TRBV3-1 and TRBJ1-1; the D gene is possibly TRBD1 (6 bases). V lost 4 bases to trimming and J lost 3 bases, with 15 bases between them. CDR1 and CDR2 (germline): LGHDT, YNNKEL (reference sequence). This CDR3 contains 15 residues. In nucleotides, the CDR3 is TGTGCCAGCAGCCCCCGAGGGGGGCGATACACTGAAGCTTTCTTT. This gives the protein CASSPRGGRYTEAFF.

This clonotype turned up a few times. This chain joins TRBV7-4 and TRBJ1-1; D ambiguous. There are 17 residues in the CDR3. The germline V gene has CDR1 SGHVT and CDR2 SQSDAQ. V gave up 1 base and J gave up 8 bases, with 23 bases separating them. CDR3 sequence (DNA): TGTGCCAGCAGCTTAGTAGGTATTGGATCCCGGAGGGCCGAAGCTTTCTTT. This encodes CASSLVGIGSRRAEAFF. The full variable domain, rest sourced from reference TRBV7-4 and TRBJ1-1, is GAGVSQSPRYKVAKRGRDVALRCDSISGHVTLYWYRQTLGQGSEVLTYSQSDAQRDKSGRPSGRFSAERPERSVSTLKIQRTEQGDSAVYLCASSLVGIGSRRAEAFFGQGTRLTVV.

The sample holds many counts of this clonotype. V usage is TRBV7-9 and J usage is TRBJ1-1; D ambiguous. Germline V gene sequence: CDR1 SEHNR, CDR2 FQNEAQ (reference sequence). The CDR3 length is 13 residues. Trimming pared 7 bases from V and 1 base from J, leaving 10 bases between. CDR3 in DNA: TGTGCCAGCAAACAAGAAGCGAACACTGAAGCTTTCTTT. The encoded protein is CASKQEANTEAFF.

This clonotype came up many times. The chain joins TRBV30 to TRBJ1-2; a possible D gene is TRBD1 (5 bases). Trimming cost V 7 bases and J 5 bases, with 17 bases left between them. CDR1 GTSNPN and CDR2 SVGIG come from the germline V gene (reference sequence). The CDR3 has 13 residues. This chain's CDR3 is CASWAGRGYGYTF. CDR3 nucleotides: TGTGCCTCTTGGGCGGGGCGCGGGTATGGCTACACCTTC.

The chain combines TRBV18 with TRBJ2-1; a possible D gene is TRBD1 (6 bases). The V and J ends lost 2 bases and 4 bases respectively, with 9 bases between them. This CDR3 spans 14 amino acids. CDR1 KGHSH and CDR2 LQKENI come from the germline V gene. The CDR3 spells CASSPGGRYNEQFF. DNA for the CDR3: TGTGCCAGCTCACCAGGGGGCAGGTACAATGAGCAGTTCTTC.

This clonotype came up a few times. The chain has TRBV5-1 and TRBJ2-2; the match to TRBD2 covers 11 bases. Trimming cost V 3 bases and J 5 bases; bases outside gene matches: 9. The length of the CDR3 is 17 residues. Germline V gene data show CDR1 as SGHRS and CDR2 as YFSETQ. The CDR3 bases are TGCGCCAGCAGCTGGCCGATAGCGGGAGGGTGGACCGGGGAGCTGTTTTTT. Amino acid sequence: CASSWPIAGGWTGELFF.